This T cell receptor beta chain emerged from a study of shared clonotypes between healthy human individuals. Only Caucasian adults living in Nashville, Tennessee served as donors. For genomic DNA, unsorted samples relied on around 86 million PBMCs. The germline gives CDR1 MNHNY, CDR2 SVGAGI (reference sequence). CDR3 length equals 16 residues. The run depth of the assay was deep. Produced via immunoSEQ multiplex PCR; TCRdb's table is partial and in-frame only. The table shows around 530,000 clones, with about 80% occurring only once. The genes are TRBV6-6 and TRBJ2-5; TRBD1 aligns across 7 bases. The J call may be wrong; the DNA end is better matched by TRBJ2-7. Sequenced sample: PBMCs. The receptor was isolated from a middle-aged woman in good health. Some clones in this sample may be carry-over from other donors' samples. The CDR3 DNA reads as TGTGCCAGCAGTCGGTCGGCCGGGACAGAAAACTACGAGCAGTACTTC. Protein sequence: CASSRSAGTENYEQYF.